The rows below give T cell receptor beta chains drawn from one sample of a study of cytomegalovirus exposure and HLA in healthy donors. Clones were read by immunoSEQ multiplex PCR, and TCRdb kept only the in-frame ones, dropping some. The top ten hold about 2.2% of the sample, which has tens of thousands of clones, approximately 91% seen once. Sequenced sample: PBMCs. The origin of the receptors is a man in his thirties or forties in good health and CMV-seronegative. The CDR3 runs from the conserved cysteine through the conserved F or W. The D gene is left open where the match is weak. Expanded clones get a size class; other rows say once, few or many, or leave the size out.

v_call	d_call	clone_size	j_call	cdr3_aa	cdr3_nt
TRBV9	NA	NA	TRBJ2-1	CASSVSGSPSRAGYEQFF	TGTGCCAGCAGCGTAAGCGGGTCCCCCTCTCGGGCGGGGTATGAGCAGTTCTTC
TRBV19	NA	NA	TRBJ1-2	CASKPTAGSYGYTF	TGTGCCTCCAAACCTACAGCCGGATCCTATGGCTACACCTTC
TRBV19	TRBD2	NA	TRBJ2-1	CASTPGLADYNEQFF	TGTGCCAGTACCCCGGGACTAGCGGACTACAATGAGCAGTTCTTC
TRBV18	TRBD1	NA	TRBJ2-7	CASATNDGTGGTYEQYF	TGTGCCAGCGCAACGAACGATGGGACAGGGGGGACCTACGAGCAGTACTTC
TRBV5-1	NA	NA	TRBJ2-7	CASSPTGGGRSYEQYF	TGCGCCAGCAGCCCTACCGGCGGGGGCCGCTCCTACGAGCAGTACTTC
TRBV6-6	NA	once	TRBJ2-1	CASSNIAPSSYNEQFF	TGTGCCAGCAGTAATATAGCACCGAGCTCCTACAATGAGCAGTTCTTC
TRBV28	NA	NA	TRBJ2-5	CASSPSIGGETQYF	TGTGCCAGCAGTCCCAGCATTGGGGGGGAGACCCAGTACTTC
TRBV28	TRBD2	NA	TRBJ2-1	CATDVGGAYNEQFF	TGTGCCACCGACGTCGGGGGGGCTTACAATGAGCAGTTCTTC
TRBV6-1	TRBD1	NA	TRBJ2-7	CASSETVGRDRRYHEQYF	TGTGCCAGCAGTGAAACAGTCGGACGGGACAGGAGGTATCACGAGCAGTACTTC
TRBV27	TRBD1	few	TRBJ1-2	CASRRTGSTYGYTF	TGTGCCAGCAGGAGGACAGGGAGTACCTATGGCTACACCTTC
TRBV7-8	NA	NA	TRBJ2-5	CASSNTGTEKETQYF	TGTGCCAGCTCCAACACAGGGACGGAGAAAGAGACCCAGTACTTC
TRBV19	NA	NA	TRBJ1-3	CASSQQADERNTIYF	TGTGCCAGTAGTCAACAGGCGGACGAGCGAAACACCATATATTTT
TRBV6-4	TRBD2	few	TRBJ2-1	CASSDSGGANEQFF	TGTGCCAGCAGTGATAGCGGGGGGGCCAATGAGCAGTTCTTC
TRBV19	NA	NA	TRBJ1-5	CASNQHPRGNQPQHF	TGTGCCAGTAACCAACATCCCCGGGGCAATCAGCCCCAGCATTTT
TRBV7-9	TRBD1	NA	TRBJ2-7	CASRGTGYEQYF	TGTGCCAGCAGGGGGACAGGGTACGAGCAGTACTTC
TRBV27	TRBD2	NA	TRBJ2-7	CASSHGLAGPYEQYF	TGTGCCAGCAGTCACGGACTAGCGGGACCCTACGAGCAGTACTTC
TRBV28	TRBD1	NA	TRBJ2-7	CASSSLIRTGSHNTNEQYF	TGTGCCAGCAGTTCGCTTATACGGACAGGATCCCACAATACAAACGAGCAGTACTTC
TRBV7-9	TRBD1	NA	TRBJ1-5	CASSRTGAGNQPQHF	TGTGCCAGCAGCCGAACAGGGGCTGGCAATCAGCCCCAGCATTTT
TRBV28	NA	NA	TRBJ2-5	CASSPRRGGYQETQYF	TGTGCCAGCAGTCCCAGGAGGGGGGGATACCAAGAGACCCAGTACTTC
TRBV6-5	TRBD1	NA	TRBJ1-1	CASSYEGAGGTEAFF	TGTGCCAGCAGTTACGAGGGGGCAGGGGGCACTGAAGCTTTCTTT
TRBV4-1	TRBD1	NA	TRBJ2-2	CAILSQGAVSGDHTGELFF	TGCGCCATCCTCTCACAGGGGGCGGTCTCGGGAGATCACACCGGGGAGCTGTTTTTT
TRBV4-1	TRBD1	few	TRBJ2-1	CASSQSRLPGQGYNEQFF	TGCGCCAGCAGCCAGTCGCGGCTACCGGGACAGGGTTACAATGAGCAGTTCTTC
TRBV28	TRBD2	NA	TRBJ2-1	CASTLTSGRVYNEQFF	TGTGCCAGCACCCTGACTAGCGGGAGGGTCTACAATGAGCAGTTCTTC
TRBV5-4	TRBD2	NA	TRBJ2-7	CASSLERGHEQYF	TGTGCCAGCAGCTTGGAGCGGGGCCACGAGCAGTACTTC
TRBV5-1	TRBD1	NA	TRBJ1-1	CASSRTTGDTEAFF	TGCGCCAGCAGCCGTACGACAGGGGACACTGAAGCTTTCTTT
TRBV5-4	TRBD1	once	TRBJ1-4	CASSAGGSNEKLFF	TGTGCCAGCAGCGCAGGGGGCTCAAATGAAAAACTGTTTTTT
TRBV28	NA	NA	TRBJ1-2	CASSYTASYGYTF	TGTGCCAGCAGTTACACAGCCAGCTATGGCTACACCTTC
TRBV28	NA	NA	TRBJ1-2	CASSQRTEYGYTF	TGTGCCAGCAGTCAAAGGACAGAATATGGCTACACCTTC
TRBV7-8	NA	few	TRBJ2-7	CASSNYLASSYEQYF	TGTGCCAGCAGCAACTATCTAGCGAGCTCCTACGAGCAGTACTTC
TRBV10-3	TRBD2	NA	TRBJ2-5	CAISESEETSGRAAQYF	TGTGCCATCAGTGAGTCGGAGGAGACTAGCGGGAGGGCCGCCCAGTACTTC
TRBV7-9	NA	NA	TRBJ2-3	CASRDRFTDTQYF	TGTGCCAGCAGAGACAGGTTCACAGATACGCAGTATTTT
TRBV11-2	NA	NA	TRBJ1-1	CASSSQMNTEAFF	TGTGCCAGCAGCTCCCAGATGAACACTGAAGCTTTCTTT
TRBV10-1	NA	NA	TRBJ2-5	CASSESRGQETQYF	TGCGCCAGCAGTGAGTCAAGGGGGCAAGAGACCCAGTACTTC
TRBV6-6	TRBD1	NA	TRBJ2-7	CASSVTGEEQYF	TGTGCCAGCAGCGTGACAGGGGAAGAGCAGTACTTC
TRBV29-1	TRBD2	NA	TRBJ2-1	CSAQTSGGIEQFF	TGCAGCGCCCAGACTAGCGGGGGGATTGAGCAGTTCTTC
TRBV19	TRBD1	once	TRBJ1-1	CASSHRGRTEAFF	TGTGCCAGTAGCCACAGGGGCAGAACTGAAGCTTTCTTT
TRBV20-1	NA	NA	TRBJ2-3	CSAWSGDTQYF	TGCAGTGCATGGTCCGGGGATACGCAGTATTTT
TRBV7-8	TRBD1	NA	TRBJ2-3	CASSLGTPGQGLVDTQYF	TGTGCCAGCAGCTTAGGGACCCCGGGACAGGGGTTGGTGGATACGCAGTATTTT
TRBV28	NA	NA	TRBJ1-5	CATRTAGNQPQHF	TGTGCCACCCGTACCGCAGGGAATCAGCCCCAGCATTTT
TRBV14	NA	NA	TRBJ1-6	CASSQVRDNSPLHF	TGTGCCAGCAGCCAAGTGAGAGATAATTCACCCCTCCACTTT
TRBV29-1	NA	NA	TRBJ2-6	CSVFRDTDSGANVLTF	TGCAGCGTGTTCCGGGACACCGACTCTGGGGCCAACGTCCTGACTTTC
TRBV10-1	TRBD1	NA	TRBJ2-2	CASSESRQGGTGELFF	TGCGCCAGCAGTGAGTCGAGACAGGGGGGCACCGGGGAGCTGTTTTTT
TRBV7-7	TRBD2	NA	TRBJ2-5	CASSLRLAGGPGETQYF	TGTGCTAGCAGCCTAAGACTAGCGGGGGGGCCGGGAGAGACCCAGTACTTC
TRBV9	NA	few	TRBJ1-1	CASSVGMGLNTEAFF	TGTGCCAGCAGCGTAGGGATGGGGCTGAACACTGAAGCTTTCTTT
TRBV7-8	NA	NA	TRBJ2-1	CASSLAGGGPYNEQFF	TGTGCCAGCAGCTTAGCGGGGGGGGGCCCCTACAATGAGCAGTTCTTC
TRBV11-2	NA	once	TRBJ1-3	CASSVTGGGNTIYF	TGTGCCAGCAGCGTCACTGGGGGGGGAAACACCATATATTTT
TRBV7-2	NA	NA	TRBJ1-1	CASSFSPKGFNTEAFF	TGTGCCAGCAGCTTCTCCCCAAAGGGGTTTAACACTGAAGCTTTCTTT
TRBV29-1	TRBD1	NA	TRBJ2-2	CSVEDDRAPQAGELFF	TGCAGCGTTGAAGACGACAGGGCCCCGCAGGCCGGGGAGCTGTTTTTT
TRBV15	NA	NA	TRBJ2-7	CATSLTVYSWKYF	TGTGCCACGTCCTTAACAGTTTACAGTTGGAAGTACTTC
TRBV19	TRBD2	NA	TRBJ2-1	CASSIDGGTSGRIIRYNEQFF	TGTGCCAGTAGTATAGATGGGGGGACTAGCGGGAGGATTATACGGTACAATGAGCAGTTCTTC